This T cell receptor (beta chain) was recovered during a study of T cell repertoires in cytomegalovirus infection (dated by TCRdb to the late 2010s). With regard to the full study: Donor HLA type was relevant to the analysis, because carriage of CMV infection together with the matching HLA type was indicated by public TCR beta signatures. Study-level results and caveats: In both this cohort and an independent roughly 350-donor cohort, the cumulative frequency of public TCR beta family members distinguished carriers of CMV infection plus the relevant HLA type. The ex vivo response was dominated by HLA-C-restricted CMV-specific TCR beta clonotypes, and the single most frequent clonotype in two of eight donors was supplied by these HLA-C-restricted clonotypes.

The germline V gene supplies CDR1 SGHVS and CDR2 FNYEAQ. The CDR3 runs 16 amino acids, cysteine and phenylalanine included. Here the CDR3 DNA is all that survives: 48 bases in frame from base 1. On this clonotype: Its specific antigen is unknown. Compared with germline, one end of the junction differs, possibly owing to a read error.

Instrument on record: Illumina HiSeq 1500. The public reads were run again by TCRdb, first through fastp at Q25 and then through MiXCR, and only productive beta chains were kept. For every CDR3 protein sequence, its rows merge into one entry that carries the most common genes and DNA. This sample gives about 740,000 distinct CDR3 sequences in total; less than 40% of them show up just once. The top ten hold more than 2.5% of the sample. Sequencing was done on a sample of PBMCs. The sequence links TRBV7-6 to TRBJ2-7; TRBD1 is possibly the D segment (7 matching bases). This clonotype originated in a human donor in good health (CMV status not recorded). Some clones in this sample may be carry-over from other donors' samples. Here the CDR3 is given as CASSLRTGGVINEKYF. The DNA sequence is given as TGTGCCAGCAGCTTAAGGACAGGCGGGGTAATAAACGAGAAGTACTTC.